The sequence of this T cell receptor beta chain was determined in a study of radiotherapy plus CTLA-4 blockade in lung cancer. Study details: Disease control reached around 30%, with objective responses in approximately 17%. Study-level points and caveats: Reported findings show early blood T cell clone dynamics, with interferon-beta, best predicted response. Tumor-origin TCR clones grew in blood after radiotherapy plus ipilimumab.

Germline V gene sequence: CDR1 SGHRS, CDR2 YFSETQ. V was clipped by 2 bases and J by 2 bases, with 14 bases between them. The CDR3 has 15 amino acids. A remark on this clone: Its antigen is undetermined.

The protocol was immunoSEQ multiplex PCR, while the TCRdb copy is restricted to in-frame clones and leaves out a portion. This sample has some 80,000 clones, with 70% to 85% found just once. The sample here was peripheral blood, taken from a patient treated with radiotherapy plus ipilimumab. The V and J genes are TRBV5-1 and TRBJ2-7, with D perhaps being TRBD1 or TRBD2 (7 bases each). The clonotype originates from a human donor with non-small cell lung cancer who had stable disease on radiotherapy plus ipilimumab. The CDR3 protein is CASSLQGRGTYEQYF. The CDR3 DNA reads as TGCGCCAGCAGCTTACAGGGGAGGGGGACCTACGAGCAGTACTTC.